Listed below are T cell receptor beta chains from one sample, sequenced in a study of blood T cell repertoires in COVID-19. Some clones are missing from TCRdb's copy, which holds only in-frame ones; the method was immunoSEQ multiplex PCR. Among over 250,000 clones, about nine tenths were seen once, and the ten largest hold more than 8.5%. The sequencing input was PBMCs or T cells enriched from blood (not recorded which). These receptors were obtained from a woman aged 18-30 years who had recovered from COVID-19. Both conserved end residues are part of each CDR3. A D gene is named only where the DNA matches it firmly. Clone size, where shown, is once, few, many, or a class for clones that have expanded.

TRBJ1-6,TRBV6-2/TRBV6-3,NA,TRBD1,CASSYRNPTGNSPLHF
TRBJ1-6,TRBV10-3,NA,NA,CATKSGESSYNSPLHF
TRBJ2-7,TRBV11-2,once,NA,CASSVFHEQYF
TRBJ2-5,TRBV5-1,NA,TRBD2,CASSAPGTSGQETQYF
TRBJ1-1,TRBV20-1,NA,NA,CSASLSRGTEAFF
TRBJ1-1,TRBV28,NA,TRBD1,CASSLPGGPYTEAFF
TRBJ1-2,TRBV2,NA,NA,CASISRQSLSFLGGYTF
TRBJ1-1,TRBV28,NA,NA,CASSFKEHPIEAFF
TRBJ1-4,TRBV7-2,NA,NA,CASSLFSLTTNEKLFF
TRBJ1-5,TRBV4-3,NA,NA,CASSQNREGPQHF
TRBJ2-6,TRBV18,NA,NA,CASYQAGANVLTF
TRBJ2-1,TRBV7-2,NA,TRBD2,CASRWDYPKPVTQFF
TRBJ1-5,TRBV7-6,few,NA,CASRGLLYQPQHF
TRBJ2-3,TRBV5-5,NA,TRBD2,CASSLWLAGTDTQYF
TRBJ2-1,TRBV7-2,NA,TRBD2,CASSLVRTSGGGQFF
TRBJ2-1,TRBV10-3,NA,NA,CAIQGLEIDEQFF
TRBJ2-7,TRBV7-9,NA,NA,CASSLVGVKLYEQYF
TRBJ1-1,TRBV4-1,NA,TRBD1,CASSQDSFMTGGTEAFF
TRBJ2-7,TRBV21-1,NA,NA,CASSSQGKAVEQYF
TRBJ2-7,TRBV29-1,NA,NA,CSVTRDYEQYF
TRBJ2-7,TRBV7-2,NA,NA,CASSLVPAYSYEQYF
TRBJ1-5,TRBV4-2,NA,NA,CASSQVPGEGDYSNQPQHF
TRBJ2-1,TRBV15,NA,TRBD2,CATSGTSVYNEQFF
TRBJ1-1,TRBV18,few,TRBD1,CASSPGLAGGPTEAFF
TRBJ2-4,TRBV28,many,NA,CASSSQESLAKNIQYF
TRBJ2-7,TRBV28,NA,NA,CASSDPGRASSYEQYF
TRBJ1-3,TRBV21-1,NA,NA,CASIYSPGGNSGNTIYF
TRBJ2-5,TRBV6-5,NA,NA,CASSLSLQETQYF
TRBJ1-1,TRBV5-1,NA,NA,CASGYPGHRSTEAFF
TRBJ2-3,TRBV18,NA,NA,CASSRSGVDTQYF
TRBJ1-1,TRBV2,NA,TRBD1,CASSVDRVNTEAFF
TRBJ2-1,TRBV19,NA,TRBD2,CASSIAGGINEQFF
TRBJ1-3,TRBV6-5,NA,NA,CASTTTGSGNTIYF
TRBJ1-1,TRBV19,NA,TRBD1,CASSSRGLLGGEAFF
TRBJ1-2,TRBV7-9,NA,NA,CASSLAGTSYNYGYTF
TRBJ2-1,TRBV5-5,NA,NA,CASSLVGVIGLDEQFF
TRBJ2-7,TRBV6-2/TRBV6-3,NA,TRBD2,CASSYTPSSGAYEQYF
TRBJ1-1,TRBV11-3,NA,TRBD1,CASSILDREGTEAFF
TRBJ1-5,TRBV28,NA,TRBD1,CASSHLRPRGQGYNQPQHF
TRBJ1-1,TRBV6-5,few,NA,CASWRFLNTEAFF
TRBJ2-2,TRBV7-9,NA,NA,CASSNRGGDTGELFF
TRBJ1-3,TRBV20-1,NA,NA,CSAKGVDTIYF
TRBJ1-5,TRBV28,once,NA,CASNPGAISNQPQHF
TRBJ2-7,TRBV7-2,NA,NA,CASSLVGSQAAEQYF
TRBJ1-3,TRBV6-5,NA,NA,CASSYSWGVGGNTIYF
TRBJ1-1,TRBV10-3,NA,TRBD1,CAISETGGPEAFF
TRBJ1-1,TRBV30,NA,NA,CAWRERGGRMNTEAFF
TRBJ2-7,TRBV28,NA,NA,CASSLGPGRYEQYF
TRBJ2-1,TRBV5-1,NA,TRBD2,CASSLVAGTRYNEQFF
TRBJ2-2,TRBV5-6,NA,TRBD2,CASSLFGLAAKGGELFF
TRBJ2-6,TRBV28,NA,TRBD1,CASSLRGHLSLGANVLTF
TRBJ2-1,TRBV5-6,many,TRBD2,CASSLTGGLFF
TRBJ2-3,TRBV15,NA,NA,CATSRDPISTDTQYF
TRBJ1-4,TRBV4-3,NA,NA,CASSRGRVTNEKLFF
TRBJ2-3,TRBV5-6,NA,NA,CASSLNQAGTDTQYF